The rows below give T cell receptor beta chains drawn from one sample of a study of T cell changes during pregnancy in multiple sclerosis. Some clones are missing from TCRdb's copy, which holds only in-frame ones; the method was immunoSEQ multiplex PCR. The table has about 68,000 clones, about 92% seen once. Sequences were derived from peripheral blood, sampled in the second trimester of pregnancy. These receptors were obtained from a female donor in good health, enrolled as a control in a pregnancy study. CDR3s leave out the opening cysteine and the closing phenylalanine or tryptophan.

v_gene	j_gene	CDR3aa
TRBV11-2	TRBJ1-1	ASSLDLVAEAF
TRBV28	TRBJ1-6	ASSFNNYNSPLH
TRBV5-1	TRBJ2-7	ASSFGQGQDEQY
TRBV7-9	TRBJ2-3	ASSLILAGDTQY
TRBV7-9	TRBJ2-5	ASSPPAGETQY
TRBV13	TRBJ2-7	ASSPSSGRVYEQY
TRBV28	TRBJ2-2	ASRERQGAVFGELF
TRBV21-1	TRBJ2-4	ASSIAGEVKNIQY
TRBV28	TRBJ1-3	ASSIQRNTIY
TRBV29-1	TRBJ2-5	SVEEVGRETQY
TRBV1	TRBJ1-2	TSSHFVTEPN
TRBV9	TRBJ1-4	ASSGRQGTNEKLF
TRBV6-1	TRBJ2-2	ASGGQPVNTGELF
TRBV7-2	TRBJ1-4	ASSLGASLAAKLF
TRBV27	TRBJ1-5	ASSFGADNQPQH
TRBV27	TRBJ1-2	ASSFGRANYGYT
TRBV19	TRBJ2-5	ASSIDRAGTQY
TRBV19	TRBJ1-2	ASSIVGGLDGYT
TRBV9	TRBJ2-7	ASSSSLAGVYEQY
TRBV7-8	TRBJ1-2	ASSSAGGLARYGYT
TRBV30	TRBJ1-2	AWRRQGGGYGYGYT
TRBV19	TRBJ2-7	ATVDSFYEQY
TRBV9	TRBJ1-1	ASSAGTDEAF
TRBV7-9	TRBJ2-1	ASSSEIPPQGLVPNEQF
TRBV29-1	TRBJ2-7	SVVRQGPYEQY
TRBV19	TRBJ2-1	ASSMSSGSSYNEQF
TRBV20-1	TRBJ2-5	SAPAGETQY
TRBV9	TRBJ2-5	ASRAGQSLQETQY